This TCR beta chain was identified in a study of blood T cell repertoires in COVID-19. Study-wide context: Acute-phase and convalescent COVID-19 samples originated in the United States, Italy and Spain. PBMCs, B-cell-depleted T cells, or T cells provided the cDNA or gDNA that made up the material.

CDR3 length equals 17 residues. Germline values: CDR1 SGHTS, CDR2 YDEGEE. The trim removed 3 bases at V and 4 bases at J, leaving 9 bases unmatched. Under the authors' procedure: Nucleated cell counts were estimated from reference gene primer amplification. Sequencing was performed with immunoSEQ multiplex PCR; in TCRdb, only in-frame clones are kept and a portion is missing. The V and J calls and clone size were taken over from that table, and D and trimming were inferred from the DNA. Among about 200,000 clones listed, roughly 86% were seen once. The sequence was obtained from a man aged 55 to 70 with acute or convalescent COVID-19. Sequencing input: peripheral blood. J is TRBJ2-1 and V is TRBV5-8; 11 bases are a match to TRBD2. For the CDR3, the DNA is TGTGCCAGCAGCTACGAGACTAGCGGGGCCCCATACAATGAGCAGTTCTTC. Its translation is CASSYETSGAPYNEQFF.